Sequencing of this TCR beta chain was carried out in a study of cytomegalovirus exposure and HLA in healthy donors. The overall study: T cells numbering around 200 million yielded 117 million unique TCR beta sequences in an earlier analysis. General observations from the study: Accurate HLA-A and HLA-B prediction from TCR beta sequences was reported for most subjects. A likely sequencing artifact accounted for one observed cluster of highly shared sequence variants. A previous analysis found most TCR beta V segments productive roughly 87% or roughly 30% of the time.

As regards this clone: Its specificity is not known.

Trimming at V came to 0 bases and at J to 0 bases, leaving 4 bases not matched to a gene. This CDR3 comprises 16 residues. Germline V CDR1 and CDR2: MNHEY, SMNVEV (reference sequence). 13 Jbeta primers and 60 Vbeta primers were used for the PCR. Assay: immunoSEQ multiplex PCR; the TCRdb copy retains only in-frame clones and omits some. The repertoire includes around 100,000 clones, over 65% of them detected once, and roughly 2.6% sits in the top ten. V and J are TRBV27 and TRBJ1-1; 7 bases agree with TRBD1. This TCR derives from a woman aged 18 to 35 in good health and CMV-seronegative. The sequencing input was PBMCs. CDR3 nucleotide sequence: TGTGCCAGCAGTTTATCGGAGACAGGGTTGAACACTGAAGCTTTCTTT. Protein product: CASSLSETGLNTEAFF.